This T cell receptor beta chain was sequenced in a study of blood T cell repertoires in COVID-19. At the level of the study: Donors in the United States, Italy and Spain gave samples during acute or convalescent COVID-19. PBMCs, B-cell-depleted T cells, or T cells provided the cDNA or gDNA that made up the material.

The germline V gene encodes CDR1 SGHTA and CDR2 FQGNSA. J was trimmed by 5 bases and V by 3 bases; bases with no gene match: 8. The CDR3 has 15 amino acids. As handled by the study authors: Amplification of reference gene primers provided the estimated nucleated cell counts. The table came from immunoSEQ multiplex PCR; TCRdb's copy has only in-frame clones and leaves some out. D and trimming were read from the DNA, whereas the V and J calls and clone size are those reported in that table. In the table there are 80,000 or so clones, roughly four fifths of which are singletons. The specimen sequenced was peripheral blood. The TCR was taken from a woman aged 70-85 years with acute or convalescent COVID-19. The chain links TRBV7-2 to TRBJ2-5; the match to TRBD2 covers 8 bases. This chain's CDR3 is CASSFSSGSWETQYF. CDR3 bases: TGTGCCAGCAGCTTCTCCAGCGGGAGCTGGGAGACCCAGTACTTC.